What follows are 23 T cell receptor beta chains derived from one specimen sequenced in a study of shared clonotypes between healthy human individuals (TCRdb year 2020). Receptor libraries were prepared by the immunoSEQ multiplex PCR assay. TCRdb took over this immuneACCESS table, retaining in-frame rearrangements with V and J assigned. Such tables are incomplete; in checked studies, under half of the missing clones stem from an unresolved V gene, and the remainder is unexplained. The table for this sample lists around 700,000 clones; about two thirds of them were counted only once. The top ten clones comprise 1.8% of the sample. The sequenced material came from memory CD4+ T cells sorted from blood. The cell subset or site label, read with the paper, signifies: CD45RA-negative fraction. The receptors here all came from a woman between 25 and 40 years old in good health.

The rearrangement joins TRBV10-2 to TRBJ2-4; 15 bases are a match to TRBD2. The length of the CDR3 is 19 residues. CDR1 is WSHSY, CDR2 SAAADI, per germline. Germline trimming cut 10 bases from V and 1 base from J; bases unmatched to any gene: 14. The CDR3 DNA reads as TGCGCCACCTCAAACCCGGGACTAGCGGGAGGAGGGGCCAAAAACATTCAGTACTTC. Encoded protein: CATSNPGLAGGGAKNIQYF.

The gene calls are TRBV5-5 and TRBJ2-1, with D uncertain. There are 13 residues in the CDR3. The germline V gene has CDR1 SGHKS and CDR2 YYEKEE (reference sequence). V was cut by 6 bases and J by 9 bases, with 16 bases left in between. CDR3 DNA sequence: TGTGCCAGCACCCCCGTGGGTAGGAGTGAGCAGTTCTTC. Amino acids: CASTPVGRSEQFF. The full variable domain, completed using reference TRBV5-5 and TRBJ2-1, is DAGVTQSPTHLIKTRGQQVTLRCSPISGHKSVSWYQQVLGQGPQFIFQYYEKEERGRGNFPDRFSARQFPNYSSELNVNALLLGDSALYLCASTPVGRSEQFFGPGTRLTVL.

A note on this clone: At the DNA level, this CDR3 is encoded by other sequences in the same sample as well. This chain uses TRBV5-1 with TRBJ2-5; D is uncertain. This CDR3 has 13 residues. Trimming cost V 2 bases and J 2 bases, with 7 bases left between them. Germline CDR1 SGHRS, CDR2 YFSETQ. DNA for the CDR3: TGCGCCAGCAGCTTAGGCAGTCAAGAGACCCAGTACTTC. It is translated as CASSLGSQETQYF.

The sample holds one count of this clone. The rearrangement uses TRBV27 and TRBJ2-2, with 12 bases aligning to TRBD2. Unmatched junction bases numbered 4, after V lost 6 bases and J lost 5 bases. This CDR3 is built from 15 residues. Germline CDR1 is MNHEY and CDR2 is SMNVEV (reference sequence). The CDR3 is CASRRLAGETGELFF. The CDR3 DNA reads TGTGCCAGCAGAAGACTAGCGGGAGAAACCGGGGAGCTGTTTTTT.

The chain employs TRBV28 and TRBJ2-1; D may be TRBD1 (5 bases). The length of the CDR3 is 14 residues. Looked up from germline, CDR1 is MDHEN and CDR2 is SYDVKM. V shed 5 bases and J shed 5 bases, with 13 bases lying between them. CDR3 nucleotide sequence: TGTGCCAGCAGTGACAGTAATAGAGACAATGAGCAGTTCTTC. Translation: CASSDSNRDNEQFF.

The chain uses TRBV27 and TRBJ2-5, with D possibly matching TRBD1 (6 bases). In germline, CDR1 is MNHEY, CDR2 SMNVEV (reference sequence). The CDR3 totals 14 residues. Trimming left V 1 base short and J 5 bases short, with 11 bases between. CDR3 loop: CASSLLGAWETQYF. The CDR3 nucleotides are TGTGCCAGCAGTTTATTGGGGGCTTGGGAGACCCAGTACTTC.

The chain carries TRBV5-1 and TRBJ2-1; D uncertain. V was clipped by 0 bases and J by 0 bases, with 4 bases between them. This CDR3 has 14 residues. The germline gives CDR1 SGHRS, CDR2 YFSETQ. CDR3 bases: TGCGCCAGCAGCTTGGAGAGCTCCTACAATGAGCAGTTCTTC. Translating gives CASSLESSYNEQFF.

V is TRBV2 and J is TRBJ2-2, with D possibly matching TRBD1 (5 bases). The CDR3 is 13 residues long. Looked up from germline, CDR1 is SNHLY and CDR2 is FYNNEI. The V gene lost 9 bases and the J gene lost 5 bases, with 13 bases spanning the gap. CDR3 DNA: TGTGCCAGTCTGGACACCCAGACCGGGGAGCTGTTTTTT. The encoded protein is CASLDTQTGELFF.

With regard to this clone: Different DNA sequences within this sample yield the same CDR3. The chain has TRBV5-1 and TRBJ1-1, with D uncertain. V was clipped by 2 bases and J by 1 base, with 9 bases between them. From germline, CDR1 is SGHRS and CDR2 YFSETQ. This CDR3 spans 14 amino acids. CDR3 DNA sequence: TGCGCCAGCAGCTTAGGACCAGGGAACACTGAAGCTTTCTTT. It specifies CASSLGPGNTEAFF.

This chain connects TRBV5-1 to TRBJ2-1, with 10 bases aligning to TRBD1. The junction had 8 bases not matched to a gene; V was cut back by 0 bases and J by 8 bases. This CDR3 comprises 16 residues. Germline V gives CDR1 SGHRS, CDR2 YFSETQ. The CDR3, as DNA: TGCGCCAGCAGCTTGGCCAGTGGGACAGGGGTCCATGAGCAGTTCTTC. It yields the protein CASSLASGTGVHEQFF.

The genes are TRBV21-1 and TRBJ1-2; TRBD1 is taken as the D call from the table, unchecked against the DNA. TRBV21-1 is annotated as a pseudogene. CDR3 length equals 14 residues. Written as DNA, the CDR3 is TGTGCCAGCAGCAAAGCGGTGAGGGGGTATGGCTACACCTTC. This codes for CASSKAVRGYGYTF.

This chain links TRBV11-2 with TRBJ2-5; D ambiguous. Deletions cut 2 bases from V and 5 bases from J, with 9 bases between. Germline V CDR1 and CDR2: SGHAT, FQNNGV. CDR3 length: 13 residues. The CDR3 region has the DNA TGTGCCAGCAGCTTATCCCACCGGGAGACCCAGTACTTC. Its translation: CASSLSHRETQYF.

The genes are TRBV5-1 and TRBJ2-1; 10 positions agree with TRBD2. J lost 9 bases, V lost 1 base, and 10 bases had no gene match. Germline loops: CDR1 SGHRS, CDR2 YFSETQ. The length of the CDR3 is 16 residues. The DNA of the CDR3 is TGCGCCAGCAGCTTGTCTAGCGGGAGTCCTCAGGGTGAGCAGTTCTTC. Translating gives CASSLSSGSPQGEQFF.

The CDR3 nucleotides are TGTGCCAGCAGCTTAGCGGTTCACACCGGGGAGCTGTTTTTT. Its protein is CASSLAVHTGELFF. V gene TRBV7-2 combines with J gene TRBJ2-2; D not resolved. The CDR3 extends over 14 amino acids. From germline, CDR1 is SGHTA and CDR2 FQGNSA. V was pared by 0 bases and J by 3 bases, with 5 bases between.

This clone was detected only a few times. The DNA of the CDR3 is TGTGCCAGCAGTGAATTTGGAGGGTTTGAGACCCAGTACTTC. Translated, it gives CASSEFGGFETQYF. The J gene is TRBJ2-5, the V gene TRBV25-1; TRBD2 is a possible D gene (6 bases). V was cut by 1 base and J by 5 bases, with 11 bases left in between. In germline, CDR1 is MGHDK, CDR2 SYGVNS. CDR3 length: 14 residues.

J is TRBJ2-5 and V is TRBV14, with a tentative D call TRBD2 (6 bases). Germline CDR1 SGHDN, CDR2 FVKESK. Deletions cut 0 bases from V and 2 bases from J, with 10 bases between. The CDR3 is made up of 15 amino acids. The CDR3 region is CASSQDWSGQETQYF. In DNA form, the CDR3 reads TGTGCCAGCAGCCAAGACTGGAGCGGGCAAGAGACCCAGTACTTC. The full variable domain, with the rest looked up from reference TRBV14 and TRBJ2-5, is EAGVTQFPSHSVIEKGQTVTLRCDPISGHDNLYWYRRVMGKEIKFLLHFVKESKQDESGMPNNRFLAERTGGTYSTLKVQPAELEDSGVYFCASSQDWSGQETQYFGPGTRLLVL.

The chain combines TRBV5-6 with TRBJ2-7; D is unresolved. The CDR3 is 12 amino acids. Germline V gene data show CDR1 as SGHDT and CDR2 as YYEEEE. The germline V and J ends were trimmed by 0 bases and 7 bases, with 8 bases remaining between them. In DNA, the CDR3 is TGTGCCAGCAGCTTGGCCGGTGGGGAGCAGTACTTC. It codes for CASSLAGGEQYF.

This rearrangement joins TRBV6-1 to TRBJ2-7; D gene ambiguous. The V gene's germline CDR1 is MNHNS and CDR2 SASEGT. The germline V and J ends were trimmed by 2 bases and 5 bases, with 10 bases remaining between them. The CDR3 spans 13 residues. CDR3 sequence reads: CASSEMGLHEQYF. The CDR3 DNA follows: TGTGCCAGCAGTGAAATGGGTCTCCACGAGCAGTACTTC.

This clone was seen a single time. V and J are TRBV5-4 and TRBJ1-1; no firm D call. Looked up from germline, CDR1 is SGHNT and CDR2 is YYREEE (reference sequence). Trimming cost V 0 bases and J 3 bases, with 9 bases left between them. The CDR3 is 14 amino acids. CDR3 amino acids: CASSLAGFYTEAFF. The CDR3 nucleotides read TGTGCCAGCAGCTTGGCAGGTTTCTACACTGAAGCTTTCTTT.

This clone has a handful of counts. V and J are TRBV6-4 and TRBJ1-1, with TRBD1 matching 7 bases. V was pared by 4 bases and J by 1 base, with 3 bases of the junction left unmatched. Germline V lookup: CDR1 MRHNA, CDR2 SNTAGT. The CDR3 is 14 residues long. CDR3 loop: CASSGQGGNTEAFF. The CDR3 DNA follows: TGTGCCAGCAGTGGCCAGGGGGGGAACACTGAAGCTTTCTTT.

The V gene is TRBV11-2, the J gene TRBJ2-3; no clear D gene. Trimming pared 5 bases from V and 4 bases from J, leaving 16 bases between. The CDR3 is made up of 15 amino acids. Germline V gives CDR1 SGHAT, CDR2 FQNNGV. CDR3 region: CASSPNWDSADTQYF. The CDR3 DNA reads TGTGCCAGCAGCCCCAATTGGGATAGTGCAGATACGCAGTATTTT.

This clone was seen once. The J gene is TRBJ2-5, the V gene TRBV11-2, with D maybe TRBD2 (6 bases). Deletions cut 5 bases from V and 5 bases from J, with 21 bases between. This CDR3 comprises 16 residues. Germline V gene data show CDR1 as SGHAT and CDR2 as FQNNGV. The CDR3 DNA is TGTGCCAGCAGCCTCCGTGCGGGACCCCTACCGGAGACCCAGTACTTC. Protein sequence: CASSLRAGPLPETQYF.

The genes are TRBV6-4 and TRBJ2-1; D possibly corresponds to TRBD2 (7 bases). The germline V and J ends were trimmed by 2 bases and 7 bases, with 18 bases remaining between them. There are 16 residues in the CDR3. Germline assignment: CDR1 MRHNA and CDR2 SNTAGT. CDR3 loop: CASSDIARGLQNEQFF. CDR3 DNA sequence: TGTGCCAGCAGTGACATTGCGCGGGGGCTCCAAAATGAGCAGTTCTTC.